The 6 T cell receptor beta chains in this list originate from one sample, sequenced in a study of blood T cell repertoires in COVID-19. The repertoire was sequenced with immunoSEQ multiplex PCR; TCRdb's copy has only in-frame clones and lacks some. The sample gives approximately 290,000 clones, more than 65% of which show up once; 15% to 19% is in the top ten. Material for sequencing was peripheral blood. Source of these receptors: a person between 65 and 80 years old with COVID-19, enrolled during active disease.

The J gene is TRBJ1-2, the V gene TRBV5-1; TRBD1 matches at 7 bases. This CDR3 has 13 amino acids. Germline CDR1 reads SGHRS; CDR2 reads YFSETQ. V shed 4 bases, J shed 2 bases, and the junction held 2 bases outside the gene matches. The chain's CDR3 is CASSPTGNYGYTF. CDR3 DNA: TGCGCCAGCAGCCCGACAGGGAACTATGGCTACACCTTC.

CDR3 loop: CASSPLGTEYSPLHF. CDR3 nucleotides: TGTGCCAGCAGCCCCTTAGGGACAGAATATTCACCCCTCCACTTT. The V and J genes are TRBV3-1 (or the pseudogene TRBV3-2) and TRBJ1-6; 7 bases line up with TRBD1. The V gene end was trimmed by 4 bases and the J gene end by 8 bases; junction bases not matched to a gene: 8. The germline V gene encodes CDR1 LGHDT and CDR2 YNNKEL (reference sequence). This CDR3 has 15 amino acids.

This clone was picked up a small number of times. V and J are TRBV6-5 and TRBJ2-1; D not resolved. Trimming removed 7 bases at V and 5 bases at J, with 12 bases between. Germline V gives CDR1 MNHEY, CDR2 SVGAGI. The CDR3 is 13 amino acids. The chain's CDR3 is CASKRLVDNEQFF. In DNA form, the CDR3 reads TGTGCCAGCAAGCGCCTGGTGGACAATGAGCAGTTCTTC.

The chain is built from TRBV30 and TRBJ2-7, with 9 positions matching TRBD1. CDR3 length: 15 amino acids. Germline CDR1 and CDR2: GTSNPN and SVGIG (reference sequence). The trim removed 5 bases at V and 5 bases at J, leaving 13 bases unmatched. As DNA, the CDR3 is TGTGCCTGGGGAACGGGACAGGGAGCGAAAGACGAGCAGTACTTC. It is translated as CAWGTGQGAKDEQYF. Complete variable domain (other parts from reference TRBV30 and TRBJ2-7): SQTIHQWPATLVQPVGSPLSLECTVEGTSNPNLYWYRQAAGRGLQLLFYSVGIGQISSEVPQNLSASRPQDRQFILSSKKLLLSDSGFYLCAWGTGQGAKDEQYFGPGTRLTVT.

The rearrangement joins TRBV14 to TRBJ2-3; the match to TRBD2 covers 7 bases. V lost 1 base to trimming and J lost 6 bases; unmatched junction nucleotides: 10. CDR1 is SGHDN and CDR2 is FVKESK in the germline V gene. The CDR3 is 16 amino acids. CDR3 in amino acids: CASSQGWSGEADTQYF. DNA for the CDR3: TGTGCCAGCAGCCAAGGTTGGAGCGGGGAGGCTGATACGCAGTATTTT. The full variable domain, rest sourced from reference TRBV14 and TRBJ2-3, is EAGVTQFPSHSVIEKGQTVTLRCDPISGHDNLYWYRRVMGKEIKFLLHFVKESKQDESGMPNNRFLAERTGGTYSTLKVQPAELEDSGVYFCASSQGWSGEADTQYFGPGTRLTVL.

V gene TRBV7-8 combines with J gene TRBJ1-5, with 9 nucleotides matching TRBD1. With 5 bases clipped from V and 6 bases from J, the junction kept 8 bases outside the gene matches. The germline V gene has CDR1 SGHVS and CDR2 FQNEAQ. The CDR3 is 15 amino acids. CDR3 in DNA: TGTGCCAGCAGCAAACCGGGACAGGGAGTTCAGCCCCAGCATTTT. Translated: CASSKPGQGVQPQHF. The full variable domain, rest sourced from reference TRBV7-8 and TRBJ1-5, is GAGVSQSPRYKVAKRGQDVALRCDPISGHVSLFWYQQALGQGPEFLTYFQNEAQLDKSGLPSDRFFAERPEGSVSTLKIQRTQQEDSAVYLCASSKPGQGVQPQHFGDGTRLSIL.